These 30 T cell receptor beta chains were all obtained from the same sample, sequenced in a study of control samples from healthy donors and cancer patients. Clones were sequenced by immunoSEQ multiplex PCR, and TCRdb holds only the in-frame ones, with some missing. The sample carries approximately 70,000 clones, about nine tenths recorded once. Sequenced material: PBMCs. All receptors come from a man aged 60 to 69 with lung cancer.

This clone was seen a single time. The chain uses TRBV24-1 and TRBJ2-2; D call uncertain. V lost 2 bases and J 5 bases, leaving 8 bases between the germline ends. From germline, CDR1 is KGHDR and CDR2 SFDVKD. The CDR3 runs to 14 residues. CDR3 region: CATSDWTTTGELFF. The DNA of the CDR3 is TGTGCCACCAGTGATTGGACCACTACCGGGGAGCTGTTTTTT.

The rearrangement joins TRBV5-4 to TRBJ2-1; 11 positions agree with TRBD2. CDR1 SGHNT and CDR2 YYREEE come from the germline V gene (reference sequence). CDR3 size: 16 residues. V lost 4 bases, J lost 2 bases, and 5 bases stayed unmatched. This chain's CDR3 is CASSPVSGGAYNEQFF. CDR3 DNA: TGTGCCAGCAGCCCGGTTAGCGGGGGGGCCTACAATGAGCAGTTCTTC.

The V gene is TRBV6-5, the J gene TRBJ2-4; 8 bases are shared with TRBD2. V lost 6 bases, J lost 6 bases, and 7 bases stayed unmatched. This CDR3 is 14 amino acids long. The germline CDR1 and CDR2 sequences are MNHEY and SVGAGI. For the CDR3, the DNA is TGTGCCAGCAGACGGGACGCGGGGGGAAACATTCAGTACTTC. This encodes CASRRDAGGNIQYF.

This clone showed up just once. The chain is built from TRBV5-6 and TRBJ1-2; possibly TRBD1 for D (5 bases). There are 17 residues in the CDR3. The germline V and J ends were trimmed by 1 base and 6 bases, with 22 bases remaining between them. From germline, CDR1 is SGHDT and CDR2 YYEEEE. CDR3: CASSLTLGDYQAHGYTF. CDR3 bases: TGTGCCAGCAGCTTGACCCTCGGGGACTACCAAGCGCATGGCTACACCTTC. The complete variable domain, with remaining parts taken from reference TRBV5-6 and TRBJ1-2, reads DAGVTQSPTHLIKTRGQQVTLRCSPKSGHDTVSWYQQALGQGPQFIFQYYEEEERQRGNFPDRFSGHQFPNYSSELNVNALLLGDSALYLCASSLTLGDYQAHGYTFGSGTRLTVV.

The V gene is TRBV4-1, the J gene TRBJ1-5, with 7 bases aligning to TRBD1. CDR3 size: 13 residues. J lost 11 bases, V lost 0 bases, and 4 bases had no gene match. From germline, CDR1 is MGHRA and CDR2 YSYEKL. CDR3 sequence reads: CASSQEQGRTQHF. The CDR3 coding sequence is TGCGCCAGCAGCCAAGAACAGGGGAGAACCCAGCATTTT.

The CDR3 reads CASSHGQADSGNTIYF. CDR3 nucleotide sequence: TGTGCCAGCTCACATGGACAGGCAGACTCTGGAAACACCATATATTTT. V gene TRBV18 combines with J gene TRBJ1-3; 7 positions match TRBD1. Trimming took 4 bases from V and 0 from J; bases not matched to a gene: 6. The CDR3 totals 16 residues. Germline CDR1 reads KGHSH; CDR2 reads LQKENI.

The chain combines TRBV7-9 with TRBJ1-1, with a weak D call TRBD1 (5 bases). Germline V gives CDR1 SEHNR, CDR2 FQNEAQ (reference sequence). This CDR3 comprises 14 residues. The V and J ends lost 3 bases and 0 bases respectively, with 8 bases between them. The CDR3 DNA sequence: TGTGCCAGCAGCTTTACAGGAATGAACACTGAAGCTTTCTTT. It is translated as CASSFTGMNTEAFF. The entire variable domain, with the rest obtained from reference TRBV7-9 and TRBJ1-1, is as follows: DTGVSQNPRHKITKRGQNVTFRCDPISEHNRLYWYRQTLGQGPEFLTYFQNEAQLEKSRLLSDRFSAERPKGSFSTLEIQRTEQGDSAMYLCASSFTGMNTEAFFGQGTRLTVV.

V and J are TRBV6-2 or TRBV6-3 and TRBJ2-5, with 7 nucleotides matching TRBD1. Germline-derived CDR1 and CDR2 are MNHEY and SVGEGT. The CDR3 contains 13 residues. V trimming: 6 bases; J trimming: 1 base; junction bases outside the gene matches: 2. The CDR3 is CASSRQGQETQYF. CDR3 nucleotide sequence: TGTGCCAGCAGCCGACAGGGCCAAGAGACCCAGTACTTC.

This clone appeared a single time. V is TRBV6-5 and J is TRBJ2-3; unclear D gene. CDR1 and CDR2 from the germline V gene are MNHEY and SVGAGI. The CDR3 sequence is 14 residues long. Trimming stripped 2 bases from V and 0 bases from J, with 6 bases between. CDR3 amino acids: CASSYRVSTDTQYF. Here the CDR3 DNA reads TGTGCCAGCAGTTACCGGGTCAGCACAGATACGCAGTATTTT.

The chain combines TRBV30 with TRBJ1-1; D might be TRBD1 (5 bases). The V end lost 3 bases, the J end lost 4 bases, and 9 bases lay between the germline ends. The CDR3 covers 12 residues. Germline CDR1 and CDR2: GTSNPN and SVGIG (reference sequence). CDR3 sequence: CAWSPGTTEAFF. The CDR3 DNA follows: TGTGCCTGGAGCCCGGGGACCACTGAAGCTTTCTTT. Full variable domain (missing parts from reference TRBV30 and TRBJ1-1): SQTIHQWPATLVQPVGSPLSLECTVEGTSNPNLYWYRQAAGRGLQLLFYSVGIGQISSEVPQNLSASRPQDRQFILSSKKLLLSDSGFYLCAWSPGTTEAFFGQGTRLTVV.

The chain uses TRBV20-1 and TRBJ1-2; the match to TRBD1 covers 7 bases. V lost 6 bases and J lost 2; bases outside the gene matches: 9. Germline V gene data show CDR1 as DFQATT and CDR2 as SNEGSKA (reference sequence). CDR3 length equals 14 residues. The CDR3 coding sequence is TGCAGTGCCAGTTCCGGGACAGTCAACTATGGCTACACCTTC. Its protein product is CSASSGTVNYGYTF.

The V and J genes are TRBV6-6 and TRBJ1-1; D is perhaps TRBD1 (5 bases). Germline CDR1 is MNHNY and CDR2 is SVGAGI (reference sequence). This CDR3 region has 14 residues. V was clipped by 6 bases and J by 5 bases, with 16 bases between them. The CDR3 DNA follows: TGTGCCAGCAGAGAGTCCGGGGCAGAGACTGAAGCTTTCTTT. It translates to CASRESGAETEAFF.

This sequence joins TRBV6-5 and TRBJ1-4, with D perhaps matching TRBD1 (6 bases). The germline CDR1 and CDR2 sequences are MNHEY and SVGAGI. The V end was cut by 6 bases, the J end by 3 bases, with 14 bases between. The CDR3 contains 15 residues. The CDR3 here is CASRKGGSANEKLFF. The CDR3 DNA follows: TGTGCCAGCAGGAAGGGGGGATCGGCTAATGAAAAACTGTTTTTT.

The chain employs TRBV18 and TRBJ1-1, with D possibly being TRBD1 (5 bases). Trimming removed 6 bases from V and 3 bases from J, with 20 bases in between. The germline gives CDR1 KGHSH, CDR2 LQKENI. The CDR3 totals 16 residues. In DNA, the CDR3 is TGTGCCAGCTCTCCCCTTTTAGCGGGGGGAGACACTGAAGCTTTCTTT. Its translation is CASSPLLAGGDTEAFF.

This clone came up a few times. This rearrangement joins TRBV13 to TRBJ1-4; the match to TRBD1 covers 9 bases. CDR1 PRHDT and CDR2 FYEKMQ come from the germline V gene (reference sequence). There are 15 residues in the CDR3. The trim removed 5 bases at V and 8 bases at J, leaving 9 bases unmatched. CDR3 region: CASSIGTGLWEKLFF. Written as DNA, the CDR3 is TGTGCCAGCAGCATCGGGACAGGGCTTTGGGAAAAACTGTTTTTT.

CDR3 amino acids: CASSVATGTGSYEQYF. The CDR3 region has the DNA TGTGCCAGCAGCGTAGCGACGGGGACTGGGTCCTACGAGCAGTACTTC. The gene calls are TRBV9 and TRBJ2-7, with TRBD2 as a possible D gene (6 bases). V was shortened by 0 bases and J by 1 base, with 14 bases between the two germline ends. The CDR3 extends over 16 amino acids. Germline assignment: CDR1 SGDLS and CDR2 YYNGEE.

The chain employs TRBV10-1 and TRBJ1-1; D call uncertain. The CDR3 extends over 14 amino acids. Trimming stripped 2 bases from V and 1 base from J, with 8 bases between. Germline V CDR1 and CDR2: WNHNN, SYGVQD (reference sequence). The CDR3 sequence: CASSEGGSNTEAFF. The DNA of the CDR3 is TGCGCCAGCAGTGAGGGAGGGTCGAACACTGAAGCTTTCTTT.

This chain joins TRBV7-9 and TRBJ2-5, with D possibly matching TRBD2 (6 bases). There are 14 residues in the CDR3. V lost 2 bases and J 4 bases, leaving 11 bases between the germline ends. Germline V gives CDR1 SEHNR, CDR2 FQNEAQ (reference sequence). CDR3 DNA: TGTGCCAGCAGCTTACCTCAGGGAGGAGAGACCCAGTACTTC. Encoded protein: CASSLPQGGETQYF.

About this clone: This CDR3 is also generated by other DNA sequences in the sample. V gene TRBV18 combines with J gene TRBJ2-2; 7 positions match TRBD1. The CDR3 covers 17 residues. The junction had 12 bases not matched to a gene; V was cut back by 3 bases and J by 5 bases. Germline V gene lookup returns CDR1 KGHSH and CDR2 LQKENI. The CDR3 DNA reads as TGTGCCAGCTCACCTCGAAGACAGGGTCGAGGGACCGGGGAGCTGTTTTTT. Translated: CASSPRRQGRGTGELFF.

This chain joins TRBV7-8 and TRBJ1-1; no reliable D call. This CDR3 spans 14 amino acids. Trimming removed 1 base at V and 1 base at J, with 7 bases between. Germline CDR1 and CDR2: SGHVS and FQNEAQ. CDR3 protein: CASSLVGRNTEAFF. Here the CDR3 DNA reads TGTGCCAGCAGCTTAGTCGGCAGGAACACTGAAGCTTTCTTT.

The CDR3 reads CASSQGVDIGYTF. CDR3 DNA sequence: TGTGCCAGCAGCCAAGGAGTAGACATCGGCTACACCTTC. The rearrangement uses TRBV3-1 (or the pseudogene TRBV3-2) and TRBJ1-2; no firm D call. Trimming removed 1 base from V and 8 bases from J, with 11 bases in between. The CDR3 runs 13 residues. From germline, CDR1 is LGHDT and CDR2 YNNKEL (reference sequence).

The chain uses TRBV2 and TRBJ1-1; D remains ambiguous. The V end was cut by 6 bases, the J end by 0 bases, with 11 bases between. Germline CDR1 reads SNHLY; CDR2 reads FYNNEI. The CDR3 is 14 residues long. CDR3 loop: CASSVAPVNTEAFF. The CDR3 DNA sequence: TGTGCCAGCAGCGTTGCCCCGGTGAACACTGAAGCTTTCTTT.

The chain couples TRBV7-8 to TRBJ2-7; 8 bases fit TRBD1. Per germline, CDR1 SGHVS and CDR2 FQNEAQ. V was clipped by 5 bases and J by 3 bases; unmatched bases: 3. The CDR3 consists of 13 residues. The CDR3 loop is CASSPGTGYEQYV. The CDR3 DNA reads as TGTGCCAGCAGCCCGGGGACAGGCTACGAGCAGTACGTC.

J is TRBJ1-1 and V is TRBV18; 9 positions agree with TRBD1. This CDR3 has 16 residues. Germline V gene data show CDR1 as KGHSH and CDR2 as LQKENI. Trimming removed 4 bases from V and 6 bases from J; junction bases left unmatched: 12. This CDR3 reads CASSQRQGDELSEAFF. The CDR3 DNA reads as TGTGCCAGCTCACAAAGACAGGGGGACGAACTATCTGAAGCTTTCTTT.

This clone has only a few counts. This chain links TRBV7-8 with TRBJ2-3; maybe TRBD1 (6 bases). Trimming removed 5 bases from V and 0 bases from J, with 18 bases in between. Per germline, CDR1 SGHVS and CDR2 FQNEAQ. The CDR3 totals 17 residues. The CDR3 DNA sequence: TGTGCCAGCAGCGCCCGACCCGGACAGTCTAGCACAGATACGCAGTATTTT. Translation gives CASSARPGQSSTDTQYF.

The chain has TRBV7-2 and TRBJ2-1; D unresolved. CDR1 and CDR2 from the germline V gene are SGHTA and FQGNSA. V lost 2 bases and J 0 bases, leaving 17 bases between the germline ends. The CDR3 has 18 residues. CDR3 protein: CASSLSGSSVSSYNEQFF. The CDR3 DNA reads TGTGCCAGCAGCTTATCGGGTAGTTCGGTGAGCTCCTACAATGAGCAGTTCTTC.

CDR3 sequence: CASSLRGKLFF. The CDR3 DNA reads as TGTGCCAGCAGCTTGAGGGGAAAACTGTTTTTT. The chain employs TRBV5-6 and TRBJ1-4, with a tentative D call TRBD1 (5 bases). Germline V lookup: CDR1 SGHDT, CDR2 YYEEEE. The CDR3 sequence is 11 residues long. V was shortened by 1 base and J by 10 bases, with 5 bases between the two germline ends.

This rearrangement joins TRBV7-9 to TRBJ1-2; 8 bases are a match to TRBD1. The V segment lost 0 bases and the J segment 6 bases; nucleotides outside the gene matches: 3. The CDR3 spans 14 residues. Germline lookup yields CDR1 SEHNR and CDR2 FQNEAQ (reference sequence). Here the CDR3 DNA reads TGTGCCAGCAGCTTAGCTCGACAGGGGAATGGCTACACCTTC. Its protein product is CASSLARQGNGYTF.

This sequence joins TRBV29-1 and TRBJ1-2; unclear D gene. The CDR3 extends over 14 amino acids. V was pared by 4 bases and J by 4 bases, with 16 bases between. Per germline, CDR1 SQVTM and CDR2 ANQGSEA. The CDR3 spells CSVGIGITFYGYTF. The CDR3 DNA follows: TGCAGCGTTGGAATCGGTATAACCTTCTATGGCTACACCTTC.

The chain joins TRBV7-9 to TRBJ1-1; D is uncertain. CDR1 and CDR2 (germline): SEHNR, FQNEAQ (reference sequence). The V gene lost 1 base and the J gene lost 8 bases, with 5 bases spanning the gap. This CDR3 is built from 11 residues. CDR3 coding DNA: TGTGCCAGCAGCTTAGTGTCAGAAGCTTTCTTT. Amino acids: CASSLVSEAFF.